This T cell receptor (beta chain) was recorded in a study of T cells in Graves' hyperthyroidism and ophthalmopathy. Whole-study results and caveats: Model predictions of ophthalmopathy came a median around 6.5 months before onset.

This CDR3 spans 14 amino acids. The germline V and J ends were trimmed by 11 bases and 1 base, with 17 bases remaining between them. In germline, CDR1 is LNHDA, CDR2 SQIVND (reference sequence). Researchers took RNA transcripts and amplified the TCR beta CDR3 regions from them. TCR CDR3 regions were first amplified by RT-PCR with HTBI primers. TCRdb re-called the multiplex PCR reads through MiXCR, storing one row per CDR3 protein. Among about 400,000 distinct CDR3 sequences, more than 14% were seen once, and the ten largest hold roughly a fifth. In this sample, this clonotype turned up many times. Its antigen is unknown.

The sequence was obtained from a woman aged 25 to 45 with Graves' ophthalmopathy. Sequenced input: blood. V and J are TRBV19 and TRBJ1-1; D is undetermined. Written as DNA, the CDR3 is TGTGCCTTGAGGCCGGAGGCGCCGAACACTGAAGCTTTCTTT. This sequence encodes CALRPEAPNTEAFF.